This TCR beta chain derives from a study of OX40 agonist ivuxolimab in advanced cancers. The table came from immunoSEQ multiplex PCR; TCRdb's copy has only in-frame clones and leaves some out. The sample contains under 8,500 clones, around 80% of which appear only once. This CDR3 is 14 amino acids long. The V and J ends lost 0 bases and 5 bases respectively, with 11 bases between them. The germline V gene encodes CDR1 SGHRS and CDR2 YFSETQ. The chain uses TRBV5-1 and TRBJ1-1; D not certain. This clonotype was sampled from an adult with an advanced solid tumor such as melanoma, head and neck, liver or kidney cancer. Specimen: CD4+ or CD8+ T cells sorted from blood, collected in a trial of the OX40 agonist ivuxolimab. The CDR3 spells CASSLGTWQTEAFF. The CDR3 bases are TGCGCCAGCAGCTTGGGTACATGGCAAACTGAAGCTTTCTTT.